The 26 T cell receptor beta chains below all came from one sample that was sequenced in a study of cytomegalovirus exposure and HLA in healthy donors (TCRdb year 2017). Receptor libraries were prepared by the immunoSEQ multiplex PCR assay. The immuneACCESS repertoire file appears here via TCRdb, limited to in-frame rearrangements. These files lack a portion of the clones; in checked studies, under half of the deficit traces to unresolved V genes, and the cause of the others is not known. This sample holds approximately 73,000 clones; about 95% were observed only once. The ten largest clonotypes hold 3% to 3.5% of the sample. The sequenced sample was PBMCs. The origin of the receptors is a man aged 18 to 30 in good health and CMV-seronegative.

The chain is built from TRBV6-5 and TRBJ1-1; a weak D match, TRBD1 (5 bases). V was clipped by 6 bases and J by 4 bases, with 12 bases between them. Germline V gene sequence: CDR1 MNHEY, CDR2 SVGAGI. The CDR3 contains 13 residues. The CDR3 protein is CASRDKSGTEAFF. CDR3 nucleotide sequence: TGTGCCAGCAGGGACAAAAGTGGCACTGAAGCTTTCTTT.

The V call is TRBV7-2, the J call TRBJ2-7, with TRBD2 identical over 15 bases. V dropped 4 bases and J dropped 2; count of bases not matched to a gene: 9. The CDR3 is 18 residues long. Germline V gives CDR1 SGHTA, CDR2 FQGNSA. The CDR3 sequence is CASSWVGTSGGPPYEQYF. CDR3 coding DNA: TGTGCCAGCAGCTGGGTGGGGACTAGCGGGGGGCCCCCCTACGAGCAGTACTTC.

The V gene is TRBV5-4, the J gene TRBJ1-1; 7 nucleotides match TRBD1. With 7 bases clipped from V and 4 bases from J, the junction kept 7 bases outside the gene matches. CDR1 is SGHNT, CDR2 YYREEE, per germline (reference sequence). CDR3 length: 13 amino acids. The CDR3 nucleotides read TGTGCCAGCCTGGGGCCAGGGGGCACTGAAGCTTTCTTT. Amino acids: CASLGPGGTEAFF.

This chain connects TRBV7-2 to TRBJ1-2; 8 nucleotides line up with TRBD1. Trimming cost V 4 bases and J 7 bases; bases outside gene matches: 2. The CDR3 extends over 12 amino acids. The V gene's germline CDR1 is SGHTA and CDR2 FQGNSA. This chain's CDR3 is CASSWDRFGYTF. Written as DNA, the CDR3 is TGTGCCAGCAGCTGGGACAGGTTTGGCTACACCTTC.

The chain recombines TRBV7-2 with TRBJ2-5; D gene unclear. The V end was cut by 3 bases, the J end by 5 bases, with 19 bases between. CDR3 length: 16 residues. Germline CDR1 and CDR2: SGHTA and FQGNSA. CDR3 sequence reads: CASSFTFRQAPETQYF. In DNA, the CDR3 is TGTGCCAGCAGCTTCACCTTTCGTCAGGCGCCGGAGACCCAGTACTTC.

V usage is TRBV2 and J usage is TRBJ2-2; D not certain. The V and J ends lost 5 bases and 0 bases respectively, with 7 bases between them. The CDR3 loop spans 14 amino acids. CDR1 is SNHLY, CDR2 FYNNEI, per germline. The CDR3 sequence is CASSRSSNTGELFF. The CDR3 coding sequence is TGTGCCAGCAGTCGAAGCTCGAACACCGGGGAGCTGTTTTTT.

V is TRBV15 and J is TRBJ2-2; TRBD2 might be the D (6 bases). Trimming left V 0 bases short and J 1 base short, with 12 bases between. The CDR3 is 17 amino acids. The V gene's germline CDR1 is LNHNV and CDR2 YYDKDF (reference sequence). The CDR3 DNA reads TGTGCCACCAGCAGAGAGGGGGGAGCCATGAACACCGGGGAGCTGTTTTTT. This gives the protein CATSREGGAMNTGELFF.

The chain recombines TRBV2 with TRBJ1-1; D is possibly TRBD1 (6 bases). Trimming took 8 bases from V and 5 from J, leaving 9 bases between them. There are 11 residues in the CDR3. Germline V gene data show CDR1 as SNHLY and CDR2 as FYNNEI. The CDR3 spells CASLQGTEAFF. The CDR3, as DNA: TGTGCCAGCCTACAGGGTACTGAAGCTTTCTTT.

This clone was counted between two and nine times. V usage is TRBV6-1 and J usage is TRBJ2-6, with 10 bases lining up with TRBD1. Per germline, CDR1 MNHNS and CDR2 SASEGT. Losses at the gene ends were 4 bases for V and 1 base for J; bases not matched to a gene: 1. CDR3 size: 16 residues. The CDR3 DNA reads TGTGCCAGCAGTGGGACAGGGGGTTCTGGGGCCAACGTCCTGACTTTC. Translation gives CASSGTGGSGANVLTF.

In its sample, this clone was seen a few times. The chain couples TRBV2 to TRBJ1-5, with 7 bases identical to TRBD1. Germline CDR1 is SNHLY and CDR2 is FYNNEI. With 6 bases clipped from V and 2 bases from J, the junction kept 4 bases outside the gene matches. The CDR3 runs to 14 residues. CDR3 residues: CASSDDRGNQPQHF. The CDR3 DNA is TGTGCCAGCAGCGATGACAGGGGCAATCAGCCCCAGCATTTT.

The V and J genes are TRBV6-1 and TRBJ2-1; the D gene is possibly TRBD2 (7 bases). CDR1 is MNHNS and CDR2 is SASEGT in the germline V gene. Between the trimmed V and J ends, which lost 11 bases and 2 bases, there was a span of 16 bases. This CDR3 region has 14 residues. The CDR3 nucleotides are TGTGCCTGCCAAGGGGGGGGCCCCTACAATGAGCAGTTCTTC. It translates to CACQGGGPYNEQFF.

This clone has just a few counts. J is TRBJ2-7 and V is TRBV19, with no clear D. The CDR3 is made up of 13 amino acids. V was pared by 0 bases and J by 4 bases, with 7 bases between. In germline, CDR1 is LNHDA, CDR2 SQIVND (reference sequence). CDR3 in amino acids: CASSIDGSYEQYF. The DNA of the CDR3 is TGTGCCAGTAGTATAGATGGCAGTTACGAGCAGTACTTC.

This clone was detected a few times. The rearrangement joins TRBV19 to TRBJ1-5; 7 nucleotides align to TRBD1. V dropped 3 bases and J dropped 0; count of bases not matched to a gene: 8. This CDR3 is 17 amino acids long. The germline CDR1 and CDR2 sequences are LNHDA and SQIVND (reference sequence). The CDR3 spells CASSIYRGTYSNQPQHF. CDR3 sequence (DNA): TGTGCCAGTAGTATCTACAGGGGAACTTATAGCAATCAGCCCCAGCATTTT.

The genes are TRBV5-1 and TRBJ2-5, with a possible D match to TRBD2 (5 bases). Germline lookup yields CDR1 SGHRS and CDR2 YFSETQ. V was clipped by 1 base and J by 2 bases, with 12 bases between them. The CDR3 length is 15 residues. This chain's CDR3 is CASSLREDPQETQYF. CDR3 sequence (DNA): TGCGCCAGCAGCTTGCGGGAAGACCCTCAAGAGACCCAGTACTTC.

V and J are TRBV4-2 and TRBJ2-1; 11 bases fit TRBD2. The CDR3 consists of 16 residues. CDR1 is LGHNA, CDR2 YNFKEQ, per germline. The junction had 2 bases not matched to a gene; V was cut back by 1 base and J by 3 bases. CDR3 DNA: TGTGCCAGCAGCCAAGCTAGCGGGGGGTACTACAATGAGCAGTTCTTC. It is translated as CASSQASGGYYNEQFF.

The genes are TRBV7-2 and TRBJ2-7; D not certain. The CDR3 is made up of 12 amino acids. Trimming pared 2 bases from V and 6 bases from J, leaving 8 bases between. Germline loops: CDR1 SGHTA, CDR2 FQGNSA. CDR3 in amino acids: CASSLLSFEQYF. The CDR3 DNA sequence: TGTGCCAGCAGCTTACTGTCGTTCGAGCAGTACTTC.

This chain connects TRBV5-5 to TRBJ2-4, with 7 positions matching TRBD2. The CDR3 is 15 residues long. Germline V gene sequence: CDR1 SGHKS, CDR2 YYEKEE (reference sequence). The junction had 10 bases not matched to a gene; V was cut back by 4 bases and J by 6 bases. The CDR3 reads CASSATGGLVNIQYF. The CDR3 DNA reads TGTGCCAGCAGCGCCACGGGGGGACTTGTAAACATTCAGTACTTC.

The chain is built from TRBV6-6 and TRBJ1-1; 7 bases are a match to TRBD1. Looked up from germline, CDR1 is MNHNY and CDR2 is SVGAGI (reference sequence). The length of the CDR3 is 11 residues. V was pared by 6 bases and J by 7 bases, with 2 bases of the junction left unmatched. The CDR3 reads CASRDRSEAFF. Here the CDR3 DNA reads TGTGCCAGCAGGGACAGGAGTGAAGCTTTCTTT.

The chain is built from TRBV6-1 and TRBJ1-1; D is undetermined. This CDR3 region has 12 residues. Germline CDR1 MNHNS, CDR2 SASEGT. V was cut by 6 bases and J by 1 base, with 6 bases left in between. The CDR3 sequence: CASRSRNTEAFF. The CDR3 DNA sequence: TGTGCCAGCAGGTCTCGGAACACTGAAGCTTTCTTT.

The V call is TRBV6-1, the J call TRBJ2-1; TRBD2 matches at 12 bases. V trimming: 7 bases; J trimming: 4 bases; junction bases outside the gene matches: 5. This CDR3 region has 15 residues. Per the germline V gene, CDR1 is MNHNS and CDR2 is SASEGT. The CDR3 DNA reads as TGTGCCAGCATCCGACTAGCGGGGGATTACAATGAGCAGTTCTTC. Residues: CASIRLAGDYNEQFF.

The chain links TRBV5-4 to TRBJ2-5, with 9 bases lining up with TRBD1. The CDR3 loop spans 15 amino acids. J lost 3 bases, V lost 4 bases, and 7 bases had no gene match. Germline V gene data show CDR1 as SGHNT and CDR2 as YYREEE (reference sequence). The CDR3 DNA sequence: TGTGCCAGCAGCCGTAGGGACAGGGTCGAAGAGACCCAGTACTTC. Its protein product is CASSRRDRVEETQYF.

Concerning this clone itself: Mismatch with germline at one junction end may stem from a read error. The chain uses TRBV10-3 and TRBJ1-1; 8 bases fit TRBD1. The CDR3 runs 14 residues. Germline-derived CDR1 and CDR2 are ENHRY and SYGVKD. The CDR3 DNA follows: TGTGCCAGCAGTGGGGGACAGGAGAACACTGAAGCTTTCTTT. It yields the protein CASSGGQENTEAFF.

The V and J genes are TRBV29-1 and TRBJ2-1, with D perhaps TRBD1 (5 bases). This CDR3 comprises 11 residues. Looked up from germline, CDR1 is SQVTM and CDR2 is ANQGSEA. Trimming left V 1 base short and J 14 bases short, with 12 bases between. Here the CDR3 reads CSVEGGQPEFF. The CDR3 DNA reads TGCAGCGTTGAAGGGGGCCAACCGGAGTTCTTC.

The chain couples TRBV6-1 to TRBJ1-2, with D perhaps TRBD1 (5 bases). Trimming shortened V by 5 bases and J by 2 bases, and 9 bases separated the two germline ends. Germline CDR1 and CDR2: MNHNS and SASEGT. This CDR3 is 13 amino acids long. The CDR3 region is CASSPGLNYGYTF. The CDR3 nucleotides read TGTGCCAGCAGTCCGGGACTCAACTATGGCTACACCTTC.

CDR3 coding DNA: TGCAGCGTTCGACAGGGCAGCACTGAAGCTTTCTTT. Translated: CSVRQGSTEAFF. The chain is built from TRBV29-1 and TRBJ1-1, with 7 bases fitting TRBD1. V was clipped by 5 bases and J by 4 bases; unmatched bases: 4. Looked up from germline, CDR1 is SQVTM and CDR2 is ANQGSEA. The CDR3 length is 12 residues.

The chain recombines TRBV5-6 with TRBJ1-1; no reliable D call. With 0 bases removed from V and 7 bases from J, the gap between germline ends came to 13 bases. The germline V gene has CDR1 SGHDT and CDR2 YYEEEE. The CDR3 length is 14 residues. For the CDR3, the DNA is TGTGCCAGCAGCTTGGCCCCCCGGTCCGGTGAAGCTTTCTTT. This gives the protein CASSLAPRSGEAFF.